The 2 T cell receptor beta chains presented below share a single source sample, sequenced in a study of blood T cell repertoires in COVID-19. Assay used: immunoSEQ multiplex PCR; TCRdb lists only in-frame clones, some missing. The sample lists roughly 320,000 clones, 89% occurring once. Sequencing used peripheral blood. These receptors were collected from a woman under 40 with COVID-19, enrolled during active disease.

This chain uses TRBV19 with TRBJ1-5; 9 bases map to TRBD1. Germline trimming cut 3 bases from V and 2 bases from J; bases unmatched to any gene: 11. CDR3 length: 18 residues. CDR1 is LNHDA, CDR2 SQIVND, per germline (reference sequence). CDR3 region: CASSIQGGTGIRNQPQHF. For the CDR3, the DNA is TGTGCCAGTAGTATTCAAGGGGGGACAGGGATCCGCAATCAGCCCCAGCATTTT. Supplemented by reference TRBV19 and TRBJ1-5, the full variable domain reads DGGITQSPKYLFRKEGQNVTLSCEQNLNHDAMYWYRQDPGQGLRLIYYSQIVNDFQKGDIAEGYSVSREKKESFPLTVTSAQKNPTAFYLCASSIQGGTGIRNQPQHFGDGTRLSIL.

Worth noting for this clone: At one end the junction does not follow the germline gene, possibly because of a read error. CDR3 loop: CASSLETGGGDRTF. The CDR3 nucleotides read TGCGCCAGCAGCTTGGAAACAGGGGGCGGGGATCGAACCTTT. This chain connects TRBV5-1 to TRBJ1-1; 9 bases match TRBD1. The CDR3 has 14 amino acids. CDR1 and CDR2 from the germline V gene are SGHRS and YFSETQ.